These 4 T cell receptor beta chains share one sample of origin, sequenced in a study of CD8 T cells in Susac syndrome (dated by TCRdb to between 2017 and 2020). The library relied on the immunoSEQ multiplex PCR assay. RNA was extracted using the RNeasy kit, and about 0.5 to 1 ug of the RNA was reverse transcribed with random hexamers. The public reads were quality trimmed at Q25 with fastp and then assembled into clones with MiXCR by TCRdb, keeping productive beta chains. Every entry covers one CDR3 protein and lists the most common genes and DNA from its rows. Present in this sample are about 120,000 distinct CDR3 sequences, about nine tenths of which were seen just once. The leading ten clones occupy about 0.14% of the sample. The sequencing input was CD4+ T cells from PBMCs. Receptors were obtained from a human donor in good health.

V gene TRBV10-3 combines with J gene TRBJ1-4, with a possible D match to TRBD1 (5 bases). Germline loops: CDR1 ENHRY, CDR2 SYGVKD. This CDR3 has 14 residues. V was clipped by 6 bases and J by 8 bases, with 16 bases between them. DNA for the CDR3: TGTGCCATCAGGACAGAAGGGGCAGACGAAAAACTGTTTTTT. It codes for CAIRTEGADEKLFF.

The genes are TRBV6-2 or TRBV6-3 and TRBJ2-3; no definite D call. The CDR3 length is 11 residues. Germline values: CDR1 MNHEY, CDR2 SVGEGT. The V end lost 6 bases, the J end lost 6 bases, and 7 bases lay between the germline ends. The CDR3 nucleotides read TGTGCCAGCAGAATTATGGATACGCAGTATTTT. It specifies CASRIMDTQYF.

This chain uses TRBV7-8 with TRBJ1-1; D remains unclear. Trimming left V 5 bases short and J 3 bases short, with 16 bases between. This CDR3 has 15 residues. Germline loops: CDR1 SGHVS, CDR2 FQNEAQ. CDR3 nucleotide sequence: TGTGCCAGCAGCCGGCGTAGAGATCCGGACACTGAAGCTTTCTTT. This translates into CASSRRRDPDTEAFF.

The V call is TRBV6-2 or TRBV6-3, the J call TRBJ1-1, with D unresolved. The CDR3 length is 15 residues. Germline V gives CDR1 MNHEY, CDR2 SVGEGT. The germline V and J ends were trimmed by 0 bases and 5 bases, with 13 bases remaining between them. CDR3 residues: CASSYSKLGGTEAFF. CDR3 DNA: TGTGCCAGCAGTTACTCCAAGCTTGGAGGGACTGAAGCTTTCTTT.